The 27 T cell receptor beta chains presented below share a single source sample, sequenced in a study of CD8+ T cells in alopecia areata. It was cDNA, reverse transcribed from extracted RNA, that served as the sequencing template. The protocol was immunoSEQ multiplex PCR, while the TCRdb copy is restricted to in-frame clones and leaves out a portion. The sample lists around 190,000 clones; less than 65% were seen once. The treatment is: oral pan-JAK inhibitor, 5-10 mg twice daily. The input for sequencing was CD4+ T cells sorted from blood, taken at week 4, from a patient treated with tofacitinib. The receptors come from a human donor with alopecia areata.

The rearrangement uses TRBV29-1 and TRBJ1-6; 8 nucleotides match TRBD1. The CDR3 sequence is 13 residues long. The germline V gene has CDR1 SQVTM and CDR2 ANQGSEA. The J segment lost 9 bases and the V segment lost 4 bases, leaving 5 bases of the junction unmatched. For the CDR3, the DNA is TGCAGCGTTGTGGGACAGGAGGTTTCACCCCTCCACTTT. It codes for CSVVGQEVSPLHF.

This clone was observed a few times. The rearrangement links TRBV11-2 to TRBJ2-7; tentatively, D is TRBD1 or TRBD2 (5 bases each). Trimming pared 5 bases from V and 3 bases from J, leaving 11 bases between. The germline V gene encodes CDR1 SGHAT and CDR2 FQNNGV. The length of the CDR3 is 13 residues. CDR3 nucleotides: TGTGCCAGCAGCCAAGCAGGGAGCTACGAGCAGTACTTC. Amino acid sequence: CASSQAGSYEQYF.

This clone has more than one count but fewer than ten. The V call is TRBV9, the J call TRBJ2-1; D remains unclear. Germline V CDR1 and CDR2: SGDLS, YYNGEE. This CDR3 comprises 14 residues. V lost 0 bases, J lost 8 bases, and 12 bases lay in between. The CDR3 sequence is CASSVEAYPDEQFF. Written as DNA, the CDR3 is TGTGCCAGCAGCGTAGAGGCCTACCCCGATGAGCAGTTCTTC.

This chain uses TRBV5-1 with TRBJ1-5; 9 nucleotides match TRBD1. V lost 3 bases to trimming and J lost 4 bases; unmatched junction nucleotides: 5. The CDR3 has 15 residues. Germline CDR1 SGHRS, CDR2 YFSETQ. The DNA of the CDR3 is TGCGCCAGCAGCTGGGATGGACAGGGGAATCAGCCCCAGCATTTT. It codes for CASSWDGQGNQPQHF.

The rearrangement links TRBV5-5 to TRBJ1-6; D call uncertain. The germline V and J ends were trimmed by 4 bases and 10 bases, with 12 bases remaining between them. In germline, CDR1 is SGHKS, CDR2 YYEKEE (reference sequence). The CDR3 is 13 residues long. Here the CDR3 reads CASSGEASSPLHF. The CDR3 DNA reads TGTGCCAGCAGCGGTGAGGCTAGCTCACCCCTCCACTTT.

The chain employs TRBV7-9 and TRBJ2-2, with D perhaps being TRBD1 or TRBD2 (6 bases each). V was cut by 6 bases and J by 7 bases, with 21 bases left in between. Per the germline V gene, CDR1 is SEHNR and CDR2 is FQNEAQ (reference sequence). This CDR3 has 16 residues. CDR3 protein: CASSSITGRFVGELFF. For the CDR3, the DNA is TGTGCCAGCAGTTCCATCACAGGGAGGTTCGTCGGGGAGCTGTTTTTT.

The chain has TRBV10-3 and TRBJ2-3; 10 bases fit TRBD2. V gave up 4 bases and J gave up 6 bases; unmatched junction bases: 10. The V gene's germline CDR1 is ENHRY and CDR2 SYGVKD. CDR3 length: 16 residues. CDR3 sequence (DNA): TGTGCCATCAGTGGCCGCAGCGGGGGGGCGTCGGATACGCAGTATTTT. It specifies CAISGRSGGASDTQYF.

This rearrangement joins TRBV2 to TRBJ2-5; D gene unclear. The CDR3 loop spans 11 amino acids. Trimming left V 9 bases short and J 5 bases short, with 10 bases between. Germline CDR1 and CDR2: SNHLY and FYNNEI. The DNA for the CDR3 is TGTGCCAGGGCGGTTGGGGAGACCCAGTACTTC. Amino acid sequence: CARAVGETQYF.

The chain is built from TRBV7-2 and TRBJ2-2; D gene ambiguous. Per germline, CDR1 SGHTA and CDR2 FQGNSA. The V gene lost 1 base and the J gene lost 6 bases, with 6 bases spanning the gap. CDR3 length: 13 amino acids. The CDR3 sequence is CASSLVWAGELFF. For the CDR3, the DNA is TGTGCCAGCAGCTTAGTTTGGGCCGGGGAGCTGTTTTTT.

CDR3 nucleotide sequence: TGCGCCAGCAGCTTGGTTTCCGGAGGAACCTACGAGCAGTACTTC. Its translation is CASSLVSGGTYEQYF. The chain carries TRBV5-1 and TRBJ2-7; possibly TRBD2 for D (5 bases). V lost 0 bases, J lost 2 bases, and 12 bases lay in between. Per the germline V gene, CDR1 is SGHRS and CDR2 is YFSETQ. CDR3 size: 15 residues. Drawing the rest from reference TRBV5-1 and TRBJ2-7, the complete variable domain is KAGVTQTPRYLIKTRGQQVTLSCSPISGHRSVSWYQQTPGQGLQFLFEYFSETQRNKGNFPGRFSGRQFSNSRSEMNVSTLELGDSALYLCASSLVSGGTYEQYFGPGTRLTVT.

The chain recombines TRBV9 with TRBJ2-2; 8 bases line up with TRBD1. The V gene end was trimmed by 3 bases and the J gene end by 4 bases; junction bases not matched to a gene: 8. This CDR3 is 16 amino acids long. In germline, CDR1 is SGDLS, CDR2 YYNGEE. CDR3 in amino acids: CASSAGQGVSTGELFF. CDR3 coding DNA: TGTGCCAGCAGCGCCGGACAGGGAGTTAGCACCGGGGAGCTGTTTTTT.

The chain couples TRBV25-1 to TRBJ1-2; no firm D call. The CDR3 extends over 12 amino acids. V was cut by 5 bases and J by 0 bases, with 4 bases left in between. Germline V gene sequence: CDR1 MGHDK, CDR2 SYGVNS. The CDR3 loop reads CASSKANYGYTF. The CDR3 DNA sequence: TGTGCCAGCAGTAAAGCTAACTATGGCTACACCTTC.

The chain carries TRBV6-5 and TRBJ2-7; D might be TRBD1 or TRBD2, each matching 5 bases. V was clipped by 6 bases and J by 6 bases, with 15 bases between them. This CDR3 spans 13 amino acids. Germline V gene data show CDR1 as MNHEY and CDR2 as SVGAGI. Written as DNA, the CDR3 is TGTGCCAGCAGGAGGGACGCCTTTGGCGAGCAGTACTTC. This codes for CASRRDAFGEQYF.

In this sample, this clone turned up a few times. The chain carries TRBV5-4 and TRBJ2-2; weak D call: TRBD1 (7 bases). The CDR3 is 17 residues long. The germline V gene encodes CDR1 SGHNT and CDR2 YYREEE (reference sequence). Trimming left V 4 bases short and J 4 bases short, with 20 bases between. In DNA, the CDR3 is TGTGCCAGCAGCCCTGAGGGGGGTAGGGGGCTCACCGGGGAGCTGTTTTTT. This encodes CASSPEGGRGLTGELFF. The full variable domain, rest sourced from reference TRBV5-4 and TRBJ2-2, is ETGVTQSPTHLIKTRGQQVTLRCSSQSGHNTVSWYQQALGQGPQFIFQYYREEENGRGNFPPRFSGLQFPNYSSELNVNALELDDSALYLCASSPEGGRGLTGELFFGEGSRLTVL.

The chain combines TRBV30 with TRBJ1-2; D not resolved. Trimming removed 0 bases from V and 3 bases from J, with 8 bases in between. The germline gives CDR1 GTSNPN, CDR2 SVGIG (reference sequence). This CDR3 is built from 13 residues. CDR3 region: CAWSVSRYYGYTF. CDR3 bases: TGTGCCTGGAGTGTATCCAGGTACTATGGCTACACCTTC.

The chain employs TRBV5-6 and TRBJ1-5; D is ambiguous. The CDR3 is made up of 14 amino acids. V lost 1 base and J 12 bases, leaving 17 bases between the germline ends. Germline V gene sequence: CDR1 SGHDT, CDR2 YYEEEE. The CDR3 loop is CASSLRANSGSQHF. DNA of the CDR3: TGTGCCAGCAGCTTGAGGGCTAATTCCGGGAGCCAGCATTTT. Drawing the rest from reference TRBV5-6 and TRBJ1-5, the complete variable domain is DAGVTQSPTHLIKTRGQQVTLRCSPKSGHDTVSWYQQALGQGPQFIFQYYEEEERQRGNFPDRFSGHQFPNYSSELNVNALLLGDSALYLCASSLRANSGSQHFGDGTRLSIL.

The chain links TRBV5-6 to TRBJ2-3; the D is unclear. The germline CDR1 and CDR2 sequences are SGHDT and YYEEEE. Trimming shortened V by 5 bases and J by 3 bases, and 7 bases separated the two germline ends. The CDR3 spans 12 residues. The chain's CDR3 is CASRAYTDTQYF. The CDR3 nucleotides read TGTGCCAGCAGGGCGTATACAGATACGCAGTATTTT.

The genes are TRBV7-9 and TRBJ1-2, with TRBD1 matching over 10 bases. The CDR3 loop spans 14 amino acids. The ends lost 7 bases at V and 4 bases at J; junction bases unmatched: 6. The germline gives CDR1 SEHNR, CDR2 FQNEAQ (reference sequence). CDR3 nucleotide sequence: TGTGCCAGCACCGAGGGGGACAGGGGCTATGGCTACACCTTC. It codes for CASTEGDRGYGYTF.

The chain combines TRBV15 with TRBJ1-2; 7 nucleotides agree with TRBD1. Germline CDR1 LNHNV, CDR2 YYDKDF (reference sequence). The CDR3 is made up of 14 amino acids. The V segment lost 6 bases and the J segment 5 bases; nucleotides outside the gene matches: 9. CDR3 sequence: CATRSVDREYGYTF. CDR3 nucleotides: TGTGCCACCAGATCCGTTGACAGGGAATATGGCTACACCTTC.

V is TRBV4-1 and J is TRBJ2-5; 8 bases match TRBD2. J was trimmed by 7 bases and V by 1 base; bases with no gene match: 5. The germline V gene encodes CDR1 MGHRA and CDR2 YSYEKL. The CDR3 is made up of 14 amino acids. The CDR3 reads CASSQGSGEATQYF. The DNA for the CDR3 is TGCGCCAGCAGCCAAGGTAGCGGGGAGGCGACCCAGTACTTC.

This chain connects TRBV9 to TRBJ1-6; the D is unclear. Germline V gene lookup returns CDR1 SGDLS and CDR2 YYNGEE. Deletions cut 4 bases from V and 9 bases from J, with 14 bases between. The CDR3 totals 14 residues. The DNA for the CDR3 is TGTGCCAGCAGCATGAGACGTGGGTTTTCACCCCTCCACTTT. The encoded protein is CASSMRRGFSPLHF.

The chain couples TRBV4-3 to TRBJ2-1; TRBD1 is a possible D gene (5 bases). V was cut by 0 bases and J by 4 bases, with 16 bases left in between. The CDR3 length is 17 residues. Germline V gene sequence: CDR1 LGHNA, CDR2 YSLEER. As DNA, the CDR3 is TGCGCCAGCAGCCAAGATCCGAGACAGCCGGGTTACAATGAGCAGTTCTTC. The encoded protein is CASSQDPRQPGYNEQFF.

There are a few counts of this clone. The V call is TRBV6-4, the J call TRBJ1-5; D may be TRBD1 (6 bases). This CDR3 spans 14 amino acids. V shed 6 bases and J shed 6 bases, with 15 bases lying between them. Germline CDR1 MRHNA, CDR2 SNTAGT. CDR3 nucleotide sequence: TGTGCCAGCAGCTCCTCACCGGGGGCTCAGCCCCAGCATTTT. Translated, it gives CASSSSPGAQPQHF.

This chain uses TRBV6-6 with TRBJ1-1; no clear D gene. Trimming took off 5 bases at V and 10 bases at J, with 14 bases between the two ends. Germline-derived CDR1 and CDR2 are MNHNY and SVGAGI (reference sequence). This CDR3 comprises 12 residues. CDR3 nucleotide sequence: TGTGCCAGCAGTGTAATGGGTGGGAGAGCTTTCTTT. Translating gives CASSVMGGRAFF.

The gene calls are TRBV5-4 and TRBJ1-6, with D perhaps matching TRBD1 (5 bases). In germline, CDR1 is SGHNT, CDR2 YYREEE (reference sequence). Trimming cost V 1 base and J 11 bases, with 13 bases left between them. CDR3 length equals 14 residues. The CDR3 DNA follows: TGTGCCAGCAGCTTGTGGGGGGGAAATCCACCCCTCCACTTT. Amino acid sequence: CASSLWGGNPPLHF.

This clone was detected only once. DNA for the CDR3: TGTGCCAGCAACCCGAACAGGGATTCACCCCTCCACTTT. Protein sequence: CASNPNRDSPLHF. J is TRBJ1-6 and V is TRBV6-5, with D possibly being TRBD1 (6 bases). Germline lookup yields CDR1 MNHEY and CDR2 SVGAGI. CDR3 length: 13 amino acids. The V end lost 7 bases, the J end lost 8 bases, and 12 bases lay between the germline ends.

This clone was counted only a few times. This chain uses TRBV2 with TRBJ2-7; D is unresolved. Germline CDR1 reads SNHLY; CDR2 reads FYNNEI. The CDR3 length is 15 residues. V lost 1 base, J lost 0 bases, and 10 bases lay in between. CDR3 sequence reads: CASSEDYPSSYEQYF. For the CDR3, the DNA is TGTGCCAGCAGTGAAGACTATCCGAGCTCCTACGAGCAGTACTTC.